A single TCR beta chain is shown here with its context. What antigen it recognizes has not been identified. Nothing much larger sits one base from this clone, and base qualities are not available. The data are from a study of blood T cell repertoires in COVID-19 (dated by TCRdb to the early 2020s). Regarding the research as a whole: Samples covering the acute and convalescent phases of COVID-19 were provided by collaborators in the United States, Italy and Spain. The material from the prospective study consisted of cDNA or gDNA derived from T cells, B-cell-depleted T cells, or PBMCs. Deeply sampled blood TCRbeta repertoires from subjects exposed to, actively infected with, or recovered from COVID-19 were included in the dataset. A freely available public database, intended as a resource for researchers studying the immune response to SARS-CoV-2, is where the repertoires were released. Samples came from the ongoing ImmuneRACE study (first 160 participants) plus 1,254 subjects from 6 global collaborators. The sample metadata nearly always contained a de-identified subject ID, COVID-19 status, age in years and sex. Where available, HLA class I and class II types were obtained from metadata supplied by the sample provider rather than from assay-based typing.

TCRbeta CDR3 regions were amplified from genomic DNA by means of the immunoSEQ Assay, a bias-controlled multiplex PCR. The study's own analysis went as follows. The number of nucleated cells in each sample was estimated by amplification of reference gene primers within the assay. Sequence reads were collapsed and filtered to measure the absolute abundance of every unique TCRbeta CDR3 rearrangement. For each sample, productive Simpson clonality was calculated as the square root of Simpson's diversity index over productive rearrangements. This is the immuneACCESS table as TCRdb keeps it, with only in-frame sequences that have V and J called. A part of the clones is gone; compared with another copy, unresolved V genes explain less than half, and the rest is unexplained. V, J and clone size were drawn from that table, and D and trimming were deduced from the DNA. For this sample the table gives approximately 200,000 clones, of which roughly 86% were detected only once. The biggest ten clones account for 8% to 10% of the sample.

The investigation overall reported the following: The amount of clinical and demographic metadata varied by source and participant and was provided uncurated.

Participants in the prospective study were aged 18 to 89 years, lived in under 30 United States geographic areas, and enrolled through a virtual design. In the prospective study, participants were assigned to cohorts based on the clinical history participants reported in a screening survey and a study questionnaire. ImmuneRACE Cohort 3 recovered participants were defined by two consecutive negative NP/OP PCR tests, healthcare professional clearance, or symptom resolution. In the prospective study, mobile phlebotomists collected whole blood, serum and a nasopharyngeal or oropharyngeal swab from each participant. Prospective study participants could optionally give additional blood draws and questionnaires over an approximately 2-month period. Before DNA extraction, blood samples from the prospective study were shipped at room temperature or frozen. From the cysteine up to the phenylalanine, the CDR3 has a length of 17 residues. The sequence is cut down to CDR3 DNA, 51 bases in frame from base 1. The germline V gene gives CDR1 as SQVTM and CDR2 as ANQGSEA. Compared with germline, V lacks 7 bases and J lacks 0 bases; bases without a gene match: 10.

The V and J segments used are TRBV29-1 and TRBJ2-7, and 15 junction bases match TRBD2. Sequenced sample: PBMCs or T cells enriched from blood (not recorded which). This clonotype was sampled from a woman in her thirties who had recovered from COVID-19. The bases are TGCAGCGCCACAGGACTAGCGGGAGGGCTGCTCTCCTACGAGCAGTACTTC. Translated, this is CSATGLAGGLLSYEQYF.